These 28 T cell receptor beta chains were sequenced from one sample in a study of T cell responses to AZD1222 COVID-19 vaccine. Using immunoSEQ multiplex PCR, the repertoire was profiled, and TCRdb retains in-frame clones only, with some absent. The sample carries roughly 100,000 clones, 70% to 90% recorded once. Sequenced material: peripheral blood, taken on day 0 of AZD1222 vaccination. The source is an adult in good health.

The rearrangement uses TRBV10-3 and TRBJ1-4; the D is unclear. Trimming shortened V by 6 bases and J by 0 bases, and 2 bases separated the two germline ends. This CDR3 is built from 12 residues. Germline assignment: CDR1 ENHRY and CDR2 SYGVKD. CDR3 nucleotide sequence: TGTGCCATCAGCGCAACTAATGAAAAACTGTTTTTT. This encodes CAISATNEKLFF.

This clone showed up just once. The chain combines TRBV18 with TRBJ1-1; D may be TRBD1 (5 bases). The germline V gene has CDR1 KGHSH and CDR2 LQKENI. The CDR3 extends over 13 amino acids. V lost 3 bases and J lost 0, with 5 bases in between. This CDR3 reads CASSPTVNTEAFF. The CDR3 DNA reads TGTGCCAGCTCACCGACAGTGAACACTGAAGCTTTCTTT.

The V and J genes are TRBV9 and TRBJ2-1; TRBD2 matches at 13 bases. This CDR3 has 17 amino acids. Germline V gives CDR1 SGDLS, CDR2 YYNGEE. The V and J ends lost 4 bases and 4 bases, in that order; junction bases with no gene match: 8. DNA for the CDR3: TGTGCCAGCAGCTTCACCGGACTAGCGGGAGTATACAATGAGCAGTTCTTC. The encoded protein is CASSFTGLAGVYNEQFF.

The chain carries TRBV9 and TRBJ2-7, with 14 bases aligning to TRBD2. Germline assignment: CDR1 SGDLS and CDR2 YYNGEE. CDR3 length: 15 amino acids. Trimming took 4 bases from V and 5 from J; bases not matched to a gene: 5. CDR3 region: CASSIGTSGSHEQYF. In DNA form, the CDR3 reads TGTGCCAGCAGCATCGGGACTAGCGGGAGCCACGAGCAGTACTTC. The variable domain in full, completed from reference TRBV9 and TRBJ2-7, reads DSGVTQTPKHLITATGQRVTLRCSPRSGDLSVYWYQQSLDQGLQFLIQYYNGEERAKGNILERFSAQQFPDLHSELNLSSLELGDSALYFCASSIGTSGSHEQYFGPGTRLTVT.

CDR3 bases: TGTGCCAGCAGCCAAGCTAGTAGCGGGAGCTCCTACAATGAGCAGTTCTTC. Residues: CASSQASSGSSYNEQFF. The chain combines TRBV28 with TRBJ2-1, with TRBD2 matching 9 bases. Germline CDR1 reads MDHEN; CDR2 reads SYDVKM. There are 17 residues in the CDR3. Germline trimming cut 6 bases from V and 0 bases from J; bases unmatched to any gene: 9.

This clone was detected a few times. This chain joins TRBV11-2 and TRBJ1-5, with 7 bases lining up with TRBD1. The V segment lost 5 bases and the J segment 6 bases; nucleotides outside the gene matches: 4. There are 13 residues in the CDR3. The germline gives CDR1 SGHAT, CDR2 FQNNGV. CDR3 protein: CASSAQGSQPQHF. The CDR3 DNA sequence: TGTGCCAGCAGCGCACAGGGGAGTCAGCCCCAGCATTTT.

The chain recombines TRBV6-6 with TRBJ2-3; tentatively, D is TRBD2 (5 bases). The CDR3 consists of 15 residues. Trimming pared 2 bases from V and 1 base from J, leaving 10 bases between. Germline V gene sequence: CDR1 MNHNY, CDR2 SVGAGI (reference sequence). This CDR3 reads CASSYMPGGTDTQYF. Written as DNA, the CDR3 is TGTGCCAGCAGTTACATGCCCGGGGGCACAGATACGCAGTATTTT.

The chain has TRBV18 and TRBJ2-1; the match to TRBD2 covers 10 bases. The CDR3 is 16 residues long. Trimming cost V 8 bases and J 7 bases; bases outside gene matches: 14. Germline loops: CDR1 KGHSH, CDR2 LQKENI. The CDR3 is CASPPQKREGGNEQFF. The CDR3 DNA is TGTGCCAGCCCGCCCCAAAAGCGGGAGGGAGGTAATGAGCAGTTCTTC.

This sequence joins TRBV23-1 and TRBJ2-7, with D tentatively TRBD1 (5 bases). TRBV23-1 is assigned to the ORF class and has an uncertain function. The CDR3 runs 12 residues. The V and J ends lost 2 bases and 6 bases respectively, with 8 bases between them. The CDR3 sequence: CASSQDQGEQYF. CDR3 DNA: TGCGCCAGCAGTCAAGATCAGGGCGAGCAGTACTTC.

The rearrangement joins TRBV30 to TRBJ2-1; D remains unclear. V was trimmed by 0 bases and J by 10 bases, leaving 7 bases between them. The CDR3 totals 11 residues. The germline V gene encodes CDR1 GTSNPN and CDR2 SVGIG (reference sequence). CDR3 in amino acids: CAWSVGLEQFF. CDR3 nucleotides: TGTGCCTGGAGTGTAGGGCTGGAGCAGTTCTTC.

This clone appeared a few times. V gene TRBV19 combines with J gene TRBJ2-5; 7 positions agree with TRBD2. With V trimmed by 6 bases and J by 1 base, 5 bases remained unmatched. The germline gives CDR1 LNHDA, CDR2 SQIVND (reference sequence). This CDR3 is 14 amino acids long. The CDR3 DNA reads TGTGCCAGTAGGGGAGGGCTATTCCAAGAGACCCAGTACTTC. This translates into CASRGGLFQETQYF.

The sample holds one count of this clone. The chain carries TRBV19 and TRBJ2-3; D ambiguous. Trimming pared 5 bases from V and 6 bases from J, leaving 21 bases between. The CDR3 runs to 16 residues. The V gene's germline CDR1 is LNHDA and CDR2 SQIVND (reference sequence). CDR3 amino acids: CASSSNLGLPPDTQYF. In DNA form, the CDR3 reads TGTGCCAGTAGTTCGAATTTGGGATTGCCCCCCGATACGCAGTATTTT.

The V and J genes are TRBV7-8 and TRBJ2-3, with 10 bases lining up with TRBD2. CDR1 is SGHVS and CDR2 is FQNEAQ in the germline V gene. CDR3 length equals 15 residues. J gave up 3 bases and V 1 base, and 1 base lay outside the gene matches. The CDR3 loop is CASSLGTSGTDTQYF. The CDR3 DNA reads TGTGCCAGCAGCTTAGGGACTAGCGGTACAGATACGCAGTATTTT.

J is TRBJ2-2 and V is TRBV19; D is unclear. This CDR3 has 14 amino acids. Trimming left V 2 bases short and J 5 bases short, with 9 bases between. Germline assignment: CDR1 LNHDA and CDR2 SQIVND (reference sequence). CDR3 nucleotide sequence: TGTGCCAGTAGTATACTCCCCGAGACCGGGGAGCTGTTTTTT. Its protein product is CASSILPETGELFF.

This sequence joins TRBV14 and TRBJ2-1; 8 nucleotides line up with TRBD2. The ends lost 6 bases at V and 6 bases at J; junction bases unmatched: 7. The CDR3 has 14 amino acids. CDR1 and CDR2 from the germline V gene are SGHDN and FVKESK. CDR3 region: CASRQPGLGNEQFF. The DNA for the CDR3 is TGTGCCAGCAGGCAACCGGGACTAGGCAATGAGCAGTTCTTC.

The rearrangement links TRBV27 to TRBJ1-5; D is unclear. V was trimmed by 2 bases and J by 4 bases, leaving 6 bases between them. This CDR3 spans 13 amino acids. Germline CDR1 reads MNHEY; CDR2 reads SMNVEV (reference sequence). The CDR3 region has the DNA TGTGCCAGCAGTTTAATGCGGAATCAGCCCCAGCATTTT. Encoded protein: CASSLMRNQPQHF.

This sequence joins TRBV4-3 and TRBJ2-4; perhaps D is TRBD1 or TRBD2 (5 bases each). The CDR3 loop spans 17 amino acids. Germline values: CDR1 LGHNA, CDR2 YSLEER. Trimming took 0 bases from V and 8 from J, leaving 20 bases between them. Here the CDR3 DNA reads TGCGCCAGCAGCCAAGAGGGACCCGGGTGGGGAAGTTACATTCAGTACTTC. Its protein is CASSQEGPGWGSYIQYF.

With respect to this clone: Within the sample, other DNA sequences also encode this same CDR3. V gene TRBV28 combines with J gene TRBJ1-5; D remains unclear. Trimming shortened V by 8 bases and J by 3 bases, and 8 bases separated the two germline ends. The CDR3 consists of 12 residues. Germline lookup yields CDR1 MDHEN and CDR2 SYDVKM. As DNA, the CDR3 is TGTGCCAGCTCGAGAAACAATCAGCCCCAGCATTTT. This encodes CASSRNNQPQHF.

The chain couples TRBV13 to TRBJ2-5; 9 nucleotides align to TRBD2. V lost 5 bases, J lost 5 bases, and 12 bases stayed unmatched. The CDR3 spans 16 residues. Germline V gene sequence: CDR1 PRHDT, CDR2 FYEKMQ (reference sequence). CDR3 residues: CASSTGLADLAETQYF. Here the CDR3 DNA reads TGTGCCAGCAGCACGGGACTAGCAGACTTGGCTGAGACCCAGTACTTC.

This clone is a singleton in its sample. This CDR3 reads CASSRTVYEQYF. The CDR3 nucleotides read TGTGCCAGCAGCCGAACAGTGTACGAGCAGTACTTC. The chain combines TRBV5-8 with TRBJ2-7; D gene uncertain. V lost 4 bases and J lost 4, with 9 bases in between. Germline V CDR1 and CDR2: SGHTS, YDEGEE. This CDR3 has 12 residues.

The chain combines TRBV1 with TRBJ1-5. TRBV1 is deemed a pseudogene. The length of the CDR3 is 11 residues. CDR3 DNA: TGCACCAGCAACAGCAATCAGCCCCAGCATTTT. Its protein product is CTSNSNQPQHF.

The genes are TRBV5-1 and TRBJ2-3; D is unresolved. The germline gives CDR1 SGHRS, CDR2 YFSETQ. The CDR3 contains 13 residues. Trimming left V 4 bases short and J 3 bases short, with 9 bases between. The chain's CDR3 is CASSQLQTDTQYF. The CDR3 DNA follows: TGCGCCAGCAGCCAGCTCCAGACAGATACGCAGTATTTT.

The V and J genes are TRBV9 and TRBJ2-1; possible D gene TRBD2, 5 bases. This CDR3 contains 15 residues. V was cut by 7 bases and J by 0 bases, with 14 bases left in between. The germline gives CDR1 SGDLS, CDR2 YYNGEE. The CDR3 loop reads CASSRLANSYNEQFF. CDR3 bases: TGTGCCAGCTCGCGGCTAGCAAACTCCTACAATGAGCAGTTCTTC. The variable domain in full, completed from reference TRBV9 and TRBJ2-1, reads DSGVTQTPKHLITATGQRVTLRCSPRSGDLSVYWYQQSLDQGLQFLIQYYNGEERAKGNILERFSAQQFPDLHSELNLSSLELGDSALYFCASSRLANSYNEQFFGPGTRLTVL.

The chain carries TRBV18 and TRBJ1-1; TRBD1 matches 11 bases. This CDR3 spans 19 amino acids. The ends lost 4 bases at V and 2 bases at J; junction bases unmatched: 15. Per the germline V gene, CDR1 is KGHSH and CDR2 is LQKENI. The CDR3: CASSRNSGQGAGENTEAFF. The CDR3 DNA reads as TGTGCCAGCTCACGAAACTCCGGACAGGGGGCTGGGGAAAACACTGAAGCTTTCTTT.

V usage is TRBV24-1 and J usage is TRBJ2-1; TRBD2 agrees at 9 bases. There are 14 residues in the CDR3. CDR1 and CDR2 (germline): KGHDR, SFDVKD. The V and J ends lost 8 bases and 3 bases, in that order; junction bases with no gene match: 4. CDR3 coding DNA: TGTGCCACCACGACTAGCGGAGACTACAATGAGCAGTTCTTC. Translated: CATTTSGDYNEQFF.

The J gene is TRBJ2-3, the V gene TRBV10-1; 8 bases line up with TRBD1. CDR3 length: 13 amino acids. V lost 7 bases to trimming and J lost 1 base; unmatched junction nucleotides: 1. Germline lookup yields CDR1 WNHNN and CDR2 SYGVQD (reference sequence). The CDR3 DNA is TGCGCCAGCATGGGACAGGGCACAGATACGCAGTATTTT. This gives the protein CASMGQGTDTQYF.

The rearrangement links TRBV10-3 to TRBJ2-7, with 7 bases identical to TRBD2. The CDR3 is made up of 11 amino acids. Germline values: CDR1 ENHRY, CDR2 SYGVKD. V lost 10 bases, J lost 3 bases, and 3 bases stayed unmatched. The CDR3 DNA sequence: TGTGCCACCCGGGACTACTACGAGCAGTACTTC. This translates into CATRDYYEQYF.

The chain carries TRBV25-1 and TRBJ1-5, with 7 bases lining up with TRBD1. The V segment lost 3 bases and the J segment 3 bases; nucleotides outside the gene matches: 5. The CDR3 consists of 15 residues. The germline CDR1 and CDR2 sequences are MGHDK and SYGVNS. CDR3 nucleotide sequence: TGTGCCAGCAGTGATGGACAGGCGCTCAATCAGCCCCAGCATTTT. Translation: CASSDGQALNQPQHF.